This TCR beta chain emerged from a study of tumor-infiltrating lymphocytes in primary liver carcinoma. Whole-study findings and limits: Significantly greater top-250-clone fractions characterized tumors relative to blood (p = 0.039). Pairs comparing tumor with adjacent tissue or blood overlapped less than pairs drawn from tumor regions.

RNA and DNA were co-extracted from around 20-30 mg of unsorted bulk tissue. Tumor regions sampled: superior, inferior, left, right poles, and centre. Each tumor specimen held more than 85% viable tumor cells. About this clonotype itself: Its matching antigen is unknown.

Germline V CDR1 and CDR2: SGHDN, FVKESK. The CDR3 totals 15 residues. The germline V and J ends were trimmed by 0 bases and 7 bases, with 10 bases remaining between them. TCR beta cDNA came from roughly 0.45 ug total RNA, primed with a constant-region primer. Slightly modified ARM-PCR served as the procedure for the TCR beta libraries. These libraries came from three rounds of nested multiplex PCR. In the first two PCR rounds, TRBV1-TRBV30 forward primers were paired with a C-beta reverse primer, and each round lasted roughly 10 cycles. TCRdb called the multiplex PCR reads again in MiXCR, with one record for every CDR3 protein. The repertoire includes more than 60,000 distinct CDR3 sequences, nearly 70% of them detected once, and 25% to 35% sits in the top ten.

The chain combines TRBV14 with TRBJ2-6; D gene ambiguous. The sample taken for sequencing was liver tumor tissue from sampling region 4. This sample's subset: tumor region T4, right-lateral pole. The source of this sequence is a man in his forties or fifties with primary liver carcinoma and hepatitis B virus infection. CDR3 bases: TGTGCCAGCAGCCAAGACAGACTCCGTGCCAACGTCCTGACTTTC. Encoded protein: CASSQDRLRANVLTF.